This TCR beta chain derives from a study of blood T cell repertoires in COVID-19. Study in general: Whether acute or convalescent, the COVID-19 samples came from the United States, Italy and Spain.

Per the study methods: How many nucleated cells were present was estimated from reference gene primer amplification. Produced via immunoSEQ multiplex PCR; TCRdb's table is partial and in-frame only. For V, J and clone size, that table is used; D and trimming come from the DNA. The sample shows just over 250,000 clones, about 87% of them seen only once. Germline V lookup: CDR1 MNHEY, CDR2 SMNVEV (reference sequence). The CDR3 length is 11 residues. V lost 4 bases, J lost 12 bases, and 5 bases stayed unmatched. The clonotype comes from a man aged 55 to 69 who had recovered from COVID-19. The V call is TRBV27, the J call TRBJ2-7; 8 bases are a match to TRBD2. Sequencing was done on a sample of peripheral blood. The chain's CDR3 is CASSSRLALYF. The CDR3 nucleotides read TGTGCCAGCAGTTCCAGACTAGCGCTGTACTTC.